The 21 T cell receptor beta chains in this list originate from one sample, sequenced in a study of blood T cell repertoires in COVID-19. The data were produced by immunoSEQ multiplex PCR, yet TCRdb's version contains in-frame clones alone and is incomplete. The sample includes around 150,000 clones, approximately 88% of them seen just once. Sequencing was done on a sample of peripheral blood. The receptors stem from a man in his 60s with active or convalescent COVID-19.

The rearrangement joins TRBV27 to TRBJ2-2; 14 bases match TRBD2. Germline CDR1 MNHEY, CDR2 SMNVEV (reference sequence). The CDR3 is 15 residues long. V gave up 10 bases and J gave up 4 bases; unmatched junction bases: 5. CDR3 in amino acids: CATRLAGGSTGELFF. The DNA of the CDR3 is TGTGCCACCAGACTAGCGGGAGGGTCCACCGGGGAGCTGTTTTTT.

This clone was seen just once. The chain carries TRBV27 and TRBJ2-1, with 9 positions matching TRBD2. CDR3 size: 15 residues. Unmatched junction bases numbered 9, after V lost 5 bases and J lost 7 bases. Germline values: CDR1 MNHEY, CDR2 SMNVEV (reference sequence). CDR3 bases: TGTGCCAGCAGTCTCGGGTCTAGCGGGAAGAATGAGCAGTTCTTC. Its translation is CASSLGSSGKNEQFF.

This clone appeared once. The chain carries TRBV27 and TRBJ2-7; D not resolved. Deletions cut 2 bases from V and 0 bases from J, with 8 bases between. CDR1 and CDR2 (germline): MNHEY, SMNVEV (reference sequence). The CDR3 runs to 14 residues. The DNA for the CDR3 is TGTGCCAGCAGTTTACGTCGGAGCTCCTACGAGCAGTACTTC. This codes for CASSLRRSSYEQYF.

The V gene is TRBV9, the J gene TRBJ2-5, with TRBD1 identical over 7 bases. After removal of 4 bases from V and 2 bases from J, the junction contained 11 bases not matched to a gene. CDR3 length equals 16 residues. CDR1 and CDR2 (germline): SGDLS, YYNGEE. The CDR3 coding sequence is TGTGCCAGCAGCCCAAGGGGAAACAGGGGACAAGAGACCCAGTACTTC. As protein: CASSPRGNRGQETQYF.

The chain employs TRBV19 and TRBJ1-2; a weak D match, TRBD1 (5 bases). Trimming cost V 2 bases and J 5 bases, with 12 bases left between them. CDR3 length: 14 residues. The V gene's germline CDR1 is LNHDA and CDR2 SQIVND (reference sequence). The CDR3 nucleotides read TGTGCCAGTAGTATAAGGAGACAGACGTATGGCTACACCTTC. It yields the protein CASSIRRQTYGYTF.

CDR3 loop: CASSLLRGEETQYF. CDR3 nucleotides: TGTGCCAGCAGTTTATTGCGTGGTGAGGAGACCCAGTACTTC. The chain couples TRBV28 to TRBJ2-5, with D uncertain. The V end was cut by 1 base, the J end by 5 bases, with 11 bases between. This CDR3 has 14 residues. The germline gives CDR1 MDHEN, CDR2 SYDVKM.

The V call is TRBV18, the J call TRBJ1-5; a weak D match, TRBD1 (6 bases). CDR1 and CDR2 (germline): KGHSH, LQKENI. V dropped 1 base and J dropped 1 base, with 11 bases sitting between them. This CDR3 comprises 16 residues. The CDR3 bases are TGTGCCAGCTCACCACAGTCAGGGGTGAGCAATCAGCCCCAGCATTTT. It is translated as CASSPQSGVSNQPQHF.

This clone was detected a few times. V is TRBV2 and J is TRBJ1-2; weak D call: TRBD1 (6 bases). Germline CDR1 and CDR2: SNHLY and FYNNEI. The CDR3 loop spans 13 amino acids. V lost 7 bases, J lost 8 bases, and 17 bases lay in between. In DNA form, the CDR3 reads TGTGCCAGCACCAAGGGGGGGGTTAGGGGCTACACCTTC. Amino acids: CASTKGGVRGYTF.

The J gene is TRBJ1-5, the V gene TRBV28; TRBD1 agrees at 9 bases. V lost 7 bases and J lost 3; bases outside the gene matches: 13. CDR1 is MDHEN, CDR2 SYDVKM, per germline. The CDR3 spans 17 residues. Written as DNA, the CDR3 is TGTGCCAGCACCATAGGCCCGGGACAGGGCTTCAATCAGCCCCAGCATTTT. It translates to CASTIGPGQGFNQPQHF.

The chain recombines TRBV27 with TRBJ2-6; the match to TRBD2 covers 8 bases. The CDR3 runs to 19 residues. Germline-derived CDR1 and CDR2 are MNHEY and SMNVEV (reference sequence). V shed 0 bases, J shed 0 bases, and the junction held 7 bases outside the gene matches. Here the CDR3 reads CASSLSPGGVNSGANVLTF. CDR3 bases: TGTGCCAGCAGTTTATCCCCGGGGGGGGTAAACTCTGGGGCCAACGTCCTGACTTTC.

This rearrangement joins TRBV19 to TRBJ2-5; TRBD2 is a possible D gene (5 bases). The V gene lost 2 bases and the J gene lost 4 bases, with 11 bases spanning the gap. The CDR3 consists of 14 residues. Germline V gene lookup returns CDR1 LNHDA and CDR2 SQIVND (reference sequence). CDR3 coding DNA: TGTGCCAGTAGTATAACCCCCGCGGGAGAGACCCAGTACTTC. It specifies CASSITPAGETQYF.

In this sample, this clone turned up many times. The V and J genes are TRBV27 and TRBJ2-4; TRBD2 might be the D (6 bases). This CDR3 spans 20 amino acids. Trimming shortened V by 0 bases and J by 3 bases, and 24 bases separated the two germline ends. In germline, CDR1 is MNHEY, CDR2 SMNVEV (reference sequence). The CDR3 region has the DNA TGTGCCAGCAGTTTATCGATTTCTTCTAGTACGTGGCGGGGCAAAAACATTCAGTACTTC. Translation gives CASSLSISSSTWRGKNIQYF.

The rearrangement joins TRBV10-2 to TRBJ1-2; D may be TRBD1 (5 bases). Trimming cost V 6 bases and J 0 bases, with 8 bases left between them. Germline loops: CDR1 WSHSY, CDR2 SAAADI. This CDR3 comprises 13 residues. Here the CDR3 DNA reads TGCGCCAGCAGGGGGGGTGCTAACTATGGCTACACCTTC. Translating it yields CASRGGANYGYTF.

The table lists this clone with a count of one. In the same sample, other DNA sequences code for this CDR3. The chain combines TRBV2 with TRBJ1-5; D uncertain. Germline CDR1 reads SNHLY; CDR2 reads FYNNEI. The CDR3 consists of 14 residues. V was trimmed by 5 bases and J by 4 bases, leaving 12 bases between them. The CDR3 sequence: CASSTGSTNQPQHF. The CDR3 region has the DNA TGTGCCAGCAGTACCGGGAGTACGAATCAGCCCCAGCATTTT.

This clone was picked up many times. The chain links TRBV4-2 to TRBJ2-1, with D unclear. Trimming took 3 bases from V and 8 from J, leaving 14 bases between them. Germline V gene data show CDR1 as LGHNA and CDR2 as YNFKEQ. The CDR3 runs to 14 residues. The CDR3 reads CASSHMTLADEQFF. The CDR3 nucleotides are TGTGCCAGCAGCCATATGACTTTGGCGGATGAGCAGTTCTTC.

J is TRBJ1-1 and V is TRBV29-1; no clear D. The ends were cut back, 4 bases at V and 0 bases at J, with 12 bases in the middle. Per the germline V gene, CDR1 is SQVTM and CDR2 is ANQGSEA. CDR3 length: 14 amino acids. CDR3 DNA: TGCAGCGTTGGGTTTCTGAGTATGAACACTGAAGCTTTCTTT. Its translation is CSVGFLSMNTEAFF.

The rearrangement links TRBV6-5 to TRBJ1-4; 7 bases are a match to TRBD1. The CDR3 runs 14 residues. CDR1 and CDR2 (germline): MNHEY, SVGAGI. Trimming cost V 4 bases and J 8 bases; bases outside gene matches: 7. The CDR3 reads CASSSESGGEKLFF. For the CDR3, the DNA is TGTGCCAGCAGTTCCGAATCAGGGGGGGAAAAACTGTTTTTT.

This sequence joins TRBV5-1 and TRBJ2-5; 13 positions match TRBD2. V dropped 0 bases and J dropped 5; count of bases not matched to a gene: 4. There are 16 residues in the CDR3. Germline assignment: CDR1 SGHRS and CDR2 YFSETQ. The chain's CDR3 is CASSLATSGRVETQYF. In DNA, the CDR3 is TGCGCCAGCAGCTTGGCTACTAGCGGGAGGGTGGAGACCCAGTACTTC.

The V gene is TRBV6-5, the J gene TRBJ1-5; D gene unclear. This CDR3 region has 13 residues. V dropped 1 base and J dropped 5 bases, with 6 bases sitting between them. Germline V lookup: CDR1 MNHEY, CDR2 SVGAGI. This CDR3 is CASSYYRDQPQHF. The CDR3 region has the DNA TGTGCCAGCAGTTACTACAGAGATCAGCCCCAGCATTTT.

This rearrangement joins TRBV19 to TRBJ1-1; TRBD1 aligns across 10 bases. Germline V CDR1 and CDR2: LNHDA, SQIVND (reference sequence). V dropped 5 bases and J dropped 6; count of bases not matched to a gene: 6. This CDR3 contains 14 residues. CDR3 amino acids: CASSSTGGIAEAFF. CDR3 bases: TGTGCCAGTAGTTCGACAGGGGGCATCGCTGAAGCTTTCTTT.

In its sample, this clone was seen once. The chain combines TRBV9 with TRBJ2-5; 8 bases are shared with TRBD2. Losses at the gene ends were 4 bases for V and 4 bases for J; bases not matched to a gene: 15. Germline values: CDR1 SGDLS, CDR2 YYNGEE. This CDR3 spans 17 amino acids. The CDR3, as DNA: TGTGCCAGCAGCTCCCGCCCGGGAAGCGGGAGTGCAGAGACCCAGTACTTC. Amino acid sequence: CASSSRPGSGSAETQYF.